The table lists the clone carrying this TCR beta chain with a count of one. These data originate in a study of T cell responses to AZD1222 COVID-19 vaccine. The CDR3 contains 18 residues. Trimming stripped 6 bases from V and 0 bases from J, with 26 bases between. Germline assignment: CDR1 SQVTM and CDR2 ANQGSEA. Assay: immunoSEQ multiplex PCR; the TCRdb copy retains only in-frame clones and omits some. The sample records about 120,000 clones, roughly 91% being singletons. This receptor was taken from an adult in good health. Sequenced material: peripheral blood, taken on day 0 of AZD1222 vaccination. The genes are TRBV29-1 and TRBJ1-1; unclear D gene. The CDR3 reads CSVSIPDLRVGLNTEAFF. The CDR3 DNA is TGCAGCGTAAGCATCCCCGACCTTCGAGTTGGGCTGAACACTGAAGCTTTCTTT. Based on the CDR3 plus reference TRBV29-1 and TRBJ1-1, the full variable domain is SAVISQKPSRDICQRGTSLTIQCQVDSQVTMMFWYRQQPGQSLTLIATANQGSEATYESGFVIDKFPISRPNLTFSTLTVSNMSPEDSSIYLCSVSIPDLRVGLNTEAFFGQGTRLTVV.